The rows below give T cell receptor beta chains drawn from one sample of a study of blood T cell repertoires in COVID-19. The method was immunoSEQ multiplex PCR; TCRdb's version includes in-frame clones alone and lacks a portion of them. The sample records roughly 170,000 clones, about three quarters being singletons. Material: peripheral blood. These receptor sequences come from an older woman with acute or convalescent COVID-19. Each CDR3 is given without its conserved first and last residue. D genes are given only for firm matches. Rows give clone size only sometimes, using once, few, many, or a class for an expanded clone.

j_call: TRBJ2-7; v_call: TRBV6-6; clone_size: -; d_call: TRBD2; cdr3_aa: ASRHTSGSYEQY
j_call: TRBJ2-7; v_call: TRBV11-3; clone_size: -; d_call: -; cdr3_aa: ASSLGGTSYEQY
j_call: TRBJ2-3; v_call: TRBV7-3; clone_size: -; d_call: -; cdr3_aa: ASSFSLTDTQY
j_call: TRBJ1-1; v_call: TRBV2; clone_size: -; d_call: -; cdr3_aa: ASKQALNTEAF
j_call: TRBJ1-1; v_call: TRBV4-1; clone_size: -; d_call: -; cdr3_aa: ASSQTPQGLNTEAF
j_call: TRBJ1-2; v_call: TRBV5-1; clone_size: -; d_call: TRBD1; cdr3_aa: ASSLDPPTGALGGYT
j_call: TRBJ1-6; v_call: TRBV10-3; clone_size: -; d_call: TRBD1; cdr3_aa: AISDSGGSNSPLH
j_call: TRBJ1-2; v_call: TRBV19; clone_size: -; d_call: -; cdr3_aa: ASSISQGIYGYT
j_call: TRBJ1-2; v_call: TRBV5-1; clone_size: once; d_call: -; cdr3_aa: ASSLAGGSEGYT
j_call: TRBJ2-2; v_call: TRBV24-1; clone_size: few; d_call: TRBD1; cdr3_aa: ATSGQGAGELF
j_call: TRBJ1-4; v_call: TRBV19; clone_size: -; d_call: TRBD1; cdr3_aa: ASSLPGTGRTNEKLF
j_call: TRBJ1-3; v_call: TRBV6-5; clone_size: few; d_call: -; cdr3_aa: ASRDSFTSGNTIY
j_call: TRBJ1-2; v_call: TRBV25-1; clone_size: -; d_call: -; cdr3_aa: ASSENGGYGYT
j_call: TRBJ2-3; v_call: TRBV9; clone_size: -; d_call: TRBD2; cdr3_aa: ASSTTSGSVSSTDTQY
j_call: TRBJ2-1; v_call: TRBV24-1; clone_size: -; d_call: -; cdr3_aa: ATRAGATYNEQF
j_call: TRBJ1-1; v_call: TRBV5-6; clone_size: -; d_call: -; cdr3_aa: ASSIWRLSAEAF
j_call: TRBJ2-3; v_call: TRBV2; clone_size: -; d_call: TRBD1; cdr3_aa: ASSERRRGFTDTQY
j_call: TRBJ1-2; v_call: TRBV24-1; clone_size: -; d_call: -; cdr3_aa: ATSDAGGTYGYT
j_call: TRBJ2-5; v_call: TRBV7-2; clone_size: -; d_call: TRBD2; cdr3_aa: ASSPALAGVSQETQY
j_call: TRBJ2-3; v_call: TRBV7-9; clone_size: -; d_call: -; cdr3_aa: ASSLREPSTDTQY
j_call: TRBJ2-5; v_call: TRBV4-2; clone_size: -; d_call: TRBD2; cdr3_aa: ASSQVGMGTRGETQY
j_call: TRBJ2-7; v_call: TRBV18; clone_size: -; d_call: -; cdr3_aa: ASSRNDEVGAEQY
j_call: TRBJ2-2; v_call: TRBV19; clone_size: few; d_call: TRBD1; cdr3_aa: ASSPDRAYTGELF
j_call: TRBJ2-1; v_call: TRBV27; clone_size: few; d_call: -; cdr3_aa: ASSLSRLHNEQF
j_call: TRBJ2-5; v_call: TRBV10-2; clone_size: -; d_call: TRBD1; cdr3_aa: ASSSRTGDTQETQY
j_call: TRBJ2-4; v_call: TRBV2; clone_size: once; d_call: -; cdr3_aa: ASSYGQGGDIQY
j_call: TRBJ1-2; v_call: TRBV2; clone_size: few; d_call: -; cdr3_aa: ASILDQGYGYT
j_call: TRBJ1-2; v_call: TRBV12-3/TRBV12-4; clone_size: -; d_call: -; cdr3_aa: ASSLLRNYGYT